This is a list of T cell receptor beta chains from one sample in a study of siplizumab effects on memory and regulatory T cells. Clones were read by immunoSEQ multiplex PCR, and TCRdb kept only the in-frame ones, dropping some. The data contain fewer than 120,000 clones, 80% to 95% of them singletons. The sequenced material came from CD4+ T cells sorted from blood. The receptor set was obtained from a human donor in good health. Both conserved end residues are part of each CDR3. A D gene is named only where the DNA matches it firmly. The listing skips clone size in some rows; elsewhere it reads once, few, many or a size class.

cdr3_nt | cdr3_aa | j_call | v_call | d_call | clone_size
TGTGCCAGCGCCGGGACAGGGGGCGTTGGGGGCCCTTCCTCAGCTTTCTTT | CASAGTGGVGGPSSAFF | TRBJ1-1 | TRBV5-6 | TRBD1 | .
TGCGCCAGCAGCCATCCCAGGGGTAACACCGGGGAGCTGTTTTTT | CASSHPRGNTGELFF | TRBJ2-2 | TRBV5-1 | . | .
TGTGCCAGCAGTCGGGGCGGGACTGAAGCTTTCTTT | CASSRGGTEAFF | TRBJ1-1 | TRBV11-3 | . | .
TGCGCCAGCAGCTTGGATCACGAGCAGTACTTC | CASSLDHEQYF | TRBJ2-7 | TRBV5-1 | . | .
TGTGCCAGCAGCTCAAATCAGGGAGGCTACGAGCAGTACTTC | CASSSNQGGYEQYF | TRBJ2-7 | TRBV5-4 | . | .
TGCGCCAGCAGCCAAGAGAGGAGGGGACCTGTGTACAATGAGCAGTTCTTC | CASSQERRGPVYNEQFF | TRBJ2-1 | TRBV4-1 | . | .
TGTGCCAGCAGTCCCTTTCCACGATTAGAAGGACATGGCTACACCTTC | CASSPFPRLEGHGYTF | TRBJ1-2 | TRBV6-4 | . | .
TGTGCCAGCAGCTCGGGTGGGACAGGGGGCCGGTACTACACCTTC | CASSSGGTGGRYYTF | TRBJ1-2 | TRBV5-4 | TRBD1 | .
TGTGCCTTCGTAGGGGGGACAGTCAGCGTTAATTTCTATGGCTACACCTTC | CAFVGGTVSVNFYGYTF | TRBJ1-2 | TRBV30 | TRBD1 | .
TGTGCCAGCAGCTTAGTTACCGGGGCCCAGCAAGAGACCCAGTACTTC | CASSLVTGAQQETQYF | TRBJ2-5 | TRBV11-1 | . | once
TGTGCCAGCAGCTTAGATGGGACAGGGGGCTACGAGCAGTACTTC | CASSLDGTGGYEQYF | TRBJ2-7 | TRBV7-2 | TRBD1 | .
TGCGCCAGCAGCGGGACGGGAAGGGAGACCCAGTACTTC | CASSGTGRETQYF | TRBJ2-5 | TRBV5-1 | . | .
TGCGCCAGCAGCCAAGACCCCAGCGGGACAATTGGAAACACCATATATTTT | CASSQDPSGTIGNTIYF | TRBJ1-3 | TRBV4-1 | . | .
TGTGCCAGCACCTTGACACGACCTAATGAAAAACTGTTTTTT | CASTLTRPNEKLFF | TRBJ1-4 | TRBV7-9 | . | .
TGTGCCAGTAGTCGGGGACAGGGGGATGAAGCTTTCTTT | CASSRGQGDEAFF | TRBJ1-1 | TRBV19 | TRBD1 | .
TGCGCCAGCAGCCAAGAAGGGACAGGGTTAAGAGAGACCCAGTACTTC | CASSQEGTGLRETQYF | TRBJ2-5 | TRBV4-1 | TRBD1 | .
TGTGCCAGCAGTGCCCTTGGGGTTGACACTGAAGCTTTCTTT | CASSALGVDTEAFF | TRBJ1-1 | TRBV6-1 | . | .
TGTGCCAGCAGCGGCATTCTGTCCTACGAGCAGTACTTC | CASSGILSYEQYF | TRBJ2-7 | TRBV21-1 | . | .
TGTGCCAGTAGTATACAGGGGGCGGGTGAGCAGTTCTTC | CASSIQGAGEQFF | TRBJ2-1 | TRBV19 | TRBD1 | .
TGCGCCAGCAGCAGGGATCAGGGTCGGGCGGATAATTCACCCCTCCACTTT | CASSRDQGRADNSPLHF | TRBJ1-6 | TRBV5-1 | . | .
TGTGCCAGCAGTGAACAGCCCCCCGGCACAGATACGCAGTATTTT | CASSEQPPGTDTQYF | TRBJ2-3 | TRBV2 | . | .
TGTGCCAGCAGCGTAGGGGTCGTAGGAACTAGCACAGATACGCAGTATTTT | CASSVGVVGTSTDTQYF | TRBJ2-3 | TRBV9 | . | .
TGTGCCAGCAGCCCAGGACAGCGAAACACCATATATTTT | CASSPGQRNTIYF | TRBJ1-3 | TRBV7-8 | . | .
TGTGCCAGCAGCGTCGACAGGCTATGGGGCTACACCTTC | CASSVDRLWGYTF | TRBJ1-2 | TRBV9 | . | .